Shown below are 23 T cell receptor beta chains from a single sample sequenced in a study of Graves' ophthalmopathy and Graves' hyperthyroidism. The authors amplified TCR beta CDR3 regions, and they did so from RNA transcripts for repertoire sequencing. After a first-round RT-PCR with HTBI primers, a second-round multiplex PCR was run. TCRdb fed the multiplex PCR reads into MiXCR, producing one record per CDR3 protein. The table includes approximately 210,000 distinct CDR3 sequences, about 22% detected once. The sample was peripheral blood. These receptors all come from a woman aged 45-60 years with Graves' ophthalmopathy.

The rearrangement uses TRBV28 and TRBJ1-1, with 8 bases fitting TRBD1. Trimming removed 7 bases from V and 5 bases from J; junction bases left unmatched: 12. Germline V gene lookup returns CDR1 MDHEN and CDR2 SYDVKM. The CDR3 has 15 amino acids. CDR3 nucleotide sequence: TGTGCCAGCACCCCCACCAGGGGGCTAGGGACTGAAGCTTTCTTT. Its protein is CASTPTRGLGTEAFF. The complete variable domain, with remaining parts taken from reference TRBV28 and TRBJ1-1, reads DVKVTQSSRYLVKRTGEKVFLECVQDMDHENMFWYRQDPGLGLRLIYFSYDVKMKEKGDIPEGYSVSREKKERFSLILESASTNQTSMYLCASTPTRGLGTEAFFGQGTRLTVV.

This clonotype was recorded at least ten times. The genes are TRBV12-3 or TRBV12-4 and TRBJ1-5; maybe TRBD1 (5 bases). V lost 7 bases, J lost 2 bases, and 15 bases lay in between. The CDR3 length is 15 residues. The CDR3 reads CASTGGGIGNQPQHF. The DNA of the CDR3 is TGTGCCAGCACCGGTGGGGGAATCGGCAATCAGCCCCAGCATTTT.

This clonotype was observed many times. The CDR3 DNA follows: TGTGCCAGCAGCATCACAGGGATAGGCATTCAGTACTTC. Translated, it gives CASSITGIGIQYF. The genes are TRBV27 and TRBJ2-4; possibly TRBD1 for D (6 bases). The CDR3 is made up of 13 amino acids. Per germline, CDR1 MNHEY and CDR2 SMNVEV (reference sequence). The germline V and J ends were trimmed by 6 bases and 9 bases, with 15 bases remaining between them.

This clonotype was recorded many times. The chain has TRBV10-3 and TRBJ2-7; TRBD1 matches at 10 bases. Germline CDR1 and CDR2: ENHRY and SYGVKD. The V gene end was trimmed by 2 bases and the J gene end by 5 bases; junction bases not matched to a gene: 9. The CDR3 sequence is 16 residues long. Written as DNA, the CDR3 is TGTGCCATCAGTGAGGGGGTCCGGGACAGGGGCGACGAGCAGTACTTC. Protein: CAISEGVRDRGDEQYF.

This clonotype was detected many times. The chain has TRBV6-1 and TRBJ2-4; D gene ambiguous. The ends were cut back, 3 bases at V and 7 bases at J, with 1 base in the middle. The germline V gene encodes CDR1 MNHNS and CDR2 SASEGT. The CDR3 sequence is 10 residues long. For the CDR3, the DNA is TGTGCCAGCAGTGAGAACATTCAGTACTTC. Translation: CASSENIQYF.

This clonotype was picked up many times. V usage is TRBV28 and J usage is TRBJ1-3; D is unclear. Germline CDR1 reads MDHEN; CDR2 reads SYDVKM. Trimming took 8 bases from V and 2 from J, leaving 10 bases between them. CDR3 size: 13 residues. This CDR3 is CASAPAPGNTIYF. The CDR3 region has the DNA TGTGCCAGCGCCCCGGCGCCTGGAAACACCATATATTTT.

This clonotype was counted at least ten times. The rearrangement links TRBV2 to TRBJ1-5; possibly TRBD1 for D (5 bases). The CDR3 covers 14 residues. From germline, CDR1 is SNHLY and CDR2 FYNNEI. Trimming took off 6 bases at V and 6 bases at J, with 15 bases between the two ends. The CDR3 DNA sequence: TGTGCCAGCAGCTTGGGCAGGGTACCTCAGCCCCAGCATTTT. Its translation is CASSLGRVPQPQHF.

This clonotype was picked up many times. This chain links TRBV29-1 with TRBJ1-1, with TRBD1 matching over 8 bases. The V gene end was trimmed by 7 bases and the J gene end by 6 bases; junction bases not matched to a gene: 4. CDR3 length equals 11 residues. Germline V gene sequence: CDR1 SQVTM, CDR2 ANQGSEA. CDR3 coding DNA: TGCAGCGCAGGACAGGGCTCTGAAGCTTTCTTT. As protein: CSAGQGSEAFF.

This clonotype was seen repeatedly, ten times or more. V is TRBV24-1 and J is TRBJ2-5; 8 nucleotides agree with TRBD1. The CDR3 has 16 residues. V lost 0 bases and J lost 5; bases outside the gene matches: 7. In germline, CDR1 is KGHDR, CDR2 SFDVKD. The CDR3 protein is CATSDLVRGLGETQYF. As DNA, the CDR3 is TGTGCCACCAGTGATTTGGTCAGGGGGCTTGGGGAGACCCAGTACTTC.

This clonotype was seen at least ten times. The chain links TRBV20-1 to TRBJ2-7; the D is unclear. Germline V lookup: CDR1 DFQATT, CDR2 SNEGSKA (reference sequence). The CDR3 runs 12 residues. V shed 3 bases and J shed 3 bases, with 9 bases lying between them. CDR3 sequence (DNA): TGCAGTGCTAGTGTTCTGAGCTACGAGCAGTACTTC. It specifies CSASVLSYEQYF.

This clonotype came up many times. This chain connects TRBV20-1 to TRBJ2-5; D remains unclear. V gave up 5 bases and J gave up 4 bases, with 14 bases separating them. This CDR3 comprises 13 residues. Per germline, CDR1 DFQATT and CDR2 SNEGSKA (reference sequence). Here the CDR3 DNA reads TGCAGTGCTCCCGTCCTAGGCAGAGAGACCCAGTACTTC. This encodes CSAPVLGRETQYF.

This clonotype has ten or more counts. The chain combines TRBV11-3 with TRBJ2-5; either TRBD1 or TRBD2 may supply D (5 bases each). V lost 1 base and J lost 6, with 12 bases in between. Germline V gives CDR1 SGHNT, CDR2 YENEEA. This CDR3 contains 14 residues. The CDR3 DNA sequence: TGTGCCAGCAGCTTAGGTGATCCGGGGCAGACCCAGTACTTC. Its translation: CASSLGDPGQTQYF.

The sample holds many counts of this clonotype. The gene calls are TRBV30 and TRBJ2-2; no clear D gene. The CDR3 loop spans 12 amino acids. V lost 4 bases and J 2 bases, leaving 5 bases between the germline ends. The germline V gene encodes CDR1 GTSNPN and CDR2 SVGIG (reference sequence). The CDR3 protein is CAWIGNTGELFF. The CDR3 DNA reads as TGTGCCTGGATCGGTAACACCGGGGAGCTGTTTTTT.

This clonotype appeared many times. This chain links TRBV20-1 with TRBJ1-5, with a weak D call TRBD1 (5 bases). The CDR3 contains 14 residues. V lost 4 bases and J lost 3, with 13 bases in between. Germline values: CDR1 DFQATT, CDR2 SNEGSKA (reference sequence). This CDR3 is CSAKAGRDNQPQHF. The DNA for the CDR3 is TGCAGTGCTAAGGCAGGGAGGGACAATCAGCCCCAGCATTTT.

This clonotype was observed many times. The chain is built from TRBV20-1 and TRBJ2-7; TRBD2 aligns across 7 bases. Unmatched junction bases numbered 5, after V lost 3 bases and J lost 0 bases. Germline V gene lookup returns CDR1 DFQATT and CDR2 SNEGSKA (reference sequence). This CDR3 comprises 14 residues. The CDR3 loop is CSASLGLHSYEQYF. DNA for the CDR3: TGCAGTGCTAGCCTGGGACTACACTCCTACGAGCAGTACTTC.

In its sample, this clonotype was seen many times. A much larger clone lies one base from this, so it may be a read error. J is TRBJ2-5 and V is TRBV29-1, with D tentatively TRBD1 or TRBD2 (5 bases each). Between the trimmed V and J ends, which lost 4 bases and 5 bases, there was a span of 14 bases. This CDR3 comprises 13 residues. Germline V gives CDR1 SQVTM, CDR2 ANQGSEA. DNA for the CDR3: TGCAGCGTTGGAGACGGGGCCTCGGAGACCCAGTACTTC. This codes for CSVGDGASETQYF.

This clonotype was detected ten times or more. The chain employs TRBV5-1 and TRBJ2-2; 10 nucleotides agree with TRBD1. The CDR3 is 15 residues long. Germline V gives CDR1 SGHRS, CDR2 YFSETQ. V was pared by 5 bases and J by 5 bases, with 6 bases of the junction left unmatched. The CDR3 is CASRSSGQGTGELFF. The CDR3 DNA is TGCGCCAGCAGGTCCTCGGGACAGGGGACCGGGGAGCTGTTTTTT.

This clonotype was detected many times. The chain has TRBV11-2 and TRBJ2-2; D perhaps matches TRBD1 (5 bases). Trimming took 2 bases from V and 4 from J, leaving 8 bases between them. The CDR3 runs to 14 residues. The germline V gene encodes CDR1 SGHAT and CDR2 FQNNGV. The CDR3 protein is CASSLLRVTGELFF. As DNA, the CDR3 is TGTGCCAGCAGCTTACTCAGGGTCACCGGGGAGCTGTTTTTT.

This clonotype was recorded at least ten times. V usage is TRBV28 and J usage is TRBJ2-4, with a weak D call TRBD1 (5 bases). This CDR3 is built from 15 residues. Germline lookup yields CDR1 MDHEN and CDR2 SYDVKM. Trimming removed 3 bases at V and 8 bases at J, with 17 bases between. This CDR3 is CASSLTAQGVDIQYF. The CDR3 DNA reads TGTGCCAGCAGTTTGACAGCGCAAGGCGTGGACATTCAGTACTTC.

The chain is built from TRBV18 and TRBJ2-7, with 7 bases matching TRBD2. Germline V lookup: CDR1 KGHSH, CDR2 LQKENI. This CDR3 region has 17 residues. Trimming at V came to 0 bases and at J to 3 bases, leaving 11 bases not matched to a gene. CDR3 sequence (DNA): TGTGCCAGCTCACCACCGGAGGGGCGGCCGGGAGGCTACGAGCAGTACTTC. Amino acid sequence: CASSPPEGRPGGYEQYF.

There are many counts of this clonotype. J is TRBJ2-7 and V is TRBV11-2, with D hard to call. Per germline, CDR1 SGHAT and CDR2 FQNNGV. V lost 0 bases and J lost 7, with 7 bases in between. The CDR3 spans 12 residues. Here the CDR3 reads CASSLDSREQYF. In nucleotides, the CDR3 is TGTGCCAGCAGCTTAGATAGCCGGGAGCAGTACTTC.

The chain joins TRBV6-1 to TRBJ2-2, with 11 bases matching TRBD2. The germline V gene encodes CDR1 MNHNS and CDR2 SASEGT. The CDR3 has 16 amino acids. J gave up 5 bases and V 6 bases, and 8 bases lay outside the gene matches. The CDR3 sequence: CASRATSGIGTGELFF. The CDR3 DNA reads TGTGCCAGCAGGGCGACTAGCGGGATAGGGACCGGGGAGCTGTTTTTT.

The chain has TRBV7-3 and TRBJ2-2; D not certain. Germline V gene sequence: CDR1 SGHTA, CDR2 FQGTGA. The CDR3 is 13 residues long. With 5 bases removed from V and 7 bases from J, the gap between germline ends came to 11 bases. CDR3 in amino acids: CASSPRVGGELFF. In DNA, the CDR3 is TGTGCCAGCAGCCCCCGGGTGGGCGGGGAGCTGTTTTTT.